This TCR beta chain emerged from a study of cytotoxic CD8 clonotypes in ibrutinib-treated CLL. For the study at large: The cohort had over ten relapsed/refractory and around 14 treatment-naive patients, about 18 IGHV unmutated. Outcomes included around 25 partial and 2 complete responses; after median roughly 71 months, roughly 14 stayed remitted and approximately 12 progressed. Notes on the study in general: Contraction or stability on treatment characterized the public clonotypes, which were uncommon.

Concerning this clone itself: The antigen remains unidentified.

The TCR beta libraries used approximately 2 micrograms of genomic DNA that came from cryopreserved PBMCs. Only in-frame clones appear in the TCRdb table, and some are missing; sequencing was by immunoSEQ multiplex PCR. Among under 200,000 clones, approximately 77% were seen once, and the ten largest hold approximately 2%. This CDR3 has 14 amino acids. Trimming removed 0 bases from V and 3 bases from J, with 7 bases in between. The germline V gene has CDR1 SGHNT and CDR2 YYREEE (reference sequence). The chain has TRBV5-4 and TRBJ1-5; D gene uncertain. Here the sequenced sample was PBMCs, taken after 12 months of ibrutinib treatment. The receptor was derived from a human donor with chronic lymphocytic leukemia. CDR3 amino acids: CASSLAGTNQPQHF. The DNA for the CDR3 is TGTGCCAGCAGCTTGGCGGGAACCAATCAGCCCCAGCATTTT.